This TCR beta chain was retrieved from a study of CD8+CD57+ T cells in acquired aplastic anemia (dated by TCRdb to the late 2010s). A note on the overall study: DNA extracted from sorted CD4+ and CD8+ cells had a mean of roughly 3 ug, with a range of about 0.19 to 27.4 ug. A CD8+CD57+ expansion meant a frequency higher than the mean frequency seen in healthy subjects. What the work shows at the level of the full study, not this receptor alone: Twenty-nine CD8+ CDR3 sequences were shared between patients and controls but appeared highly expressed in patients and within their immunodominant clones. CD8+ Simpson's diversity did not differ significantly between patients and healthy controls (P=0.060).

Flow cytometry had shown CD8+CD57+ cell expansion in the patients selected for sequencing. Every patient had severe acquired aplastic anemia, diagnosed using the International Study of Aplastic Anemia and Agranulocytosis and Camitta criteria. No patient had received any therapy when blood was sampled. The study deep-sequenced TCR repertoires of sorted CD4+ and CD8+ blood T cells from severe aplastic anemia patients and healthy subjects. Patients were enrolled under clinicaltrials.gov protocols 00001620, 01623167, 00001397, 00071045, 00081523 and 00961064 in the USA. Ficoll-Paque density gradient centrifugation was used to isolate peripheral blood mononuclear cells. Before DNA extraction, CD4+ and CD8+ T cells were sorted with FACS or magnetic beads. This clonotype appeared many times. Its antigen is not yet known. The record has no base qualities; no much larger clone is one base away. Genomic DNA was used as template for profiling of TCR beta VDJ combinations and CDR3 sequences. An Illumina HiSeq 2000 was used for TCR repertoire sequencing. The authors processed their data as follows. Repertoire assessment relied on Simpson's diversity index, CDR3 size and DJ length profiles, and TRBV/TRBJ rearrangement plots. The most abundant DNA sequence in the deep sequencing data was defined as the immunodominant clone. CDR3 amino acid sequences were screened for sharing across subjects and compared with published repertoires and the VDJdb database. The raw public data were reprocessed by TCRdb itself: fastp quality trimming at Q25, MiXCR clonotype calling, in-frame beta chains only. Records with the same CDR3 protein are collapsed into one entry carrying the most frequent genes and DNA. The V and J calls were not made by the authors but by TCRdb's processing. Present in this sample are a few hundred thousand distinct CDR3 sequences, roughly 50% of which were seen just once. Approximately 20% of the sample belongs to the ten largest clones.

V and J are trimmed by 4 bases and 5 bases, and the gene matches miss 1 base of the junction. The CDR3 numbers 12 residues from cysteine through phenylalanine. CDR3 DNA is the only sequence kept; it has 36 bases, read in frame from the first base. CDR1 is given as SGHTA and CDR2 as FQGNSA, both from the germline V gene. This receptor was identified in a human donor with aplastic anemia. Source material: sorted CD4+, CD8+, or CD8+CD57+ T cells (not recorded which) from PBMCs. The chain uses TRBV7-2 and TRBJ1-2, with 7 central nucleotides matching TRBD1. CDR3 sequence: CASSWDSYGYTF. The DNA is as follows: TGTGCCAGCAGCTGGGACAGTTATGGCTACACCTTC.